This T cell receptor (beta chain) was observed in a study of OX40 agonist ivuxolimab in advanced cancers. Study-wide background: While on treatment, patients had intravenous ivuxolimab at 0.01 to 10 mg/kg every 2 weeks.

TCRdb's copy holds only in-frame clones and misses some; the assay was immunoSEQ multiplex PCR. The table lists approximately 100,000 clones, around nine tenths of them singletons. The CDR3 length is 11 residues. Germline assignment: CDR1 MNHEY and CDR2 SVGAGI. Between the trimmed V and J ends, which lost 0 bases and 6 bases, there was a span of 3 bases. Source: CD4+ or CD8+ T cells sorted from blood, taken in a trial of the OX40 agonist ivuxolimab. This TCR was sampled from an adult with an advanced solid tumor such as melanoma, head and neck, liver or kidney cancer. The chain uses TRBV6-5 and TRBJ2-7; no firm D call. DNA of the CDR3: TGTGCCAGCAGTTACTCGTCCGAGCAGTACTTC. It yields the protein CASSYSSEQYF.